This T cell receptor beta chain is from a study of shared clonotypes between healthy human individuals. Study results and caveats: The rarefaction results pointed to incomplete sorted-subset sequencing despite large depth.

Germline assignment: CDR1 SEHNR and CDR2 FQNEAQ (reference sequence). CDR3 size: 16 residues. V lost 2 bases to trimming and J lost 4 bases; unmatched junction nucleotides: 10. The naive CD8 population came from CD45RO-negative cells selected for CCR7, without terminally differentiated effector memory CD45RA+ cells. A word on this clone: What it binds is unknown.

Each subset's genomic DNA was shared equally among a number of immunoSEQ plates. TCRdb's table, derived via immunoSEQ multiplex PCR, lists solely in-frame clones and lacks some. The table lists roughly 2,000,000 clones, 93% of them singletons. V is TRBV7-9 and J is TRBJ1-2, with TRBD1 matching 7 bases. The TCR was taken from a young man in good health. Some clones in this sample may be carry-over from other donors' samples. Sequenced input: naive CD8+ T cells from PBMCs. The CDR3 region is CASSLLSGTAAYGYTF. CDR3 nucleotides: TGTGCCAGCAGCTTATTAAGCGGGACAGCCGCCTATGGCTACACCTTC.